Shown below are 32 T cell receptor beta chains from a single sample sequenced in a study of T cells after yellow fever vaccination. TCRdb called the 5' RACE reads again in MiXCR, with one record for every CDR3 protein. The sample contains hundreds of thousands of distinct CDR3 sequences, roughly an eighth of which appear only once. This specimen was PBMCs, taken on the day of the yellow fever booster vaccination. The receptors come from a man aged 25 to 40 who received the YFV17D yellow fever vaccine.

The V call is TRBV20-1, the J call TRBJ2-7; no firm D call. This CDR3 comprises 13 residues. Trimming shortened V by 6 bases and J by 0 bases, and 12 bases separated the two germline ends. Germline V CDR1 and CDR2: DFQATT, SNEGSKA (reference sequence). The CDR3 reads CSAHPPVSYEQYF. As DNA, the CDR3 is TGCAGTGCCCATCCACCAGTCTCCTACGAGCAGTACTTC.

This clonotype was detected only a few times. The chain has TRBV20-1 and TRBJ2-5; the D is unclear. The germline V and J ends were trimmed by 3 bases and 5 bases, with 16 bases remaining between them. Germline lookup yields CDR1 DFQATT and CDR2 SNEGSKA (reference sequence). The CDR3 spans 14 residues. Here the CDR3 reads CSASVGIGGETQYF. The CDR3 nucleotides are TGCAGTGCTAGTGTCGGCATAGGTGGCGAGACCCAGTACTTC.

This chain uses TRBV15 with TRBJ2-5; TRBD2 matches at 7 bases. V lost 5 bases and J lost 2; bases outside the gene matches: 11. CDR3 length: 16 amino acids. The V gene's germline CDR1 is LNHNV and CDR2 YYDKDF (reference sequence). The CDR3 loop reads CATSGGTMPRQETQYF. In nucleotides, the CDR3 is TGTGCCACCAGCGGAGGGACTATGCCACGGCAAGAGACCCAGTACTTC.

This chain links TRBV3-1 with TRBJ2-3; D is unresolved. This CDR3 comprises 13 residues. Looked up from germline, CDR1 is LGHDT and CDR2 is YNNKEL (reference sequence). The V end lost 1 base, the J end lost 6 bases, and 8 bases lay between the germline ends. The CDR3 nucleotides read TGTGCCAGCAGCCAAGTTCCCGGCGATACGCAGTATTTT. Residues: CASSQVPGDTQYF.

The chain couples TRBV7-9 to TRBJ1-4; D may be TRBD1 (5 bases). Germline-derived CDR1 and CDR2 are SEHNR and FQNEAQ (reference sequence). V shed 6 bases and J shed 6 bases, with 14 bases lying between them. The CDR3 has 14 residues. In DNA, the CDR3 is TGTGCCAGCAGTTCCGGGACGGCGGATGAAAAACTGTTTTTT. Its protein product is CASSSGTADEKLFF.

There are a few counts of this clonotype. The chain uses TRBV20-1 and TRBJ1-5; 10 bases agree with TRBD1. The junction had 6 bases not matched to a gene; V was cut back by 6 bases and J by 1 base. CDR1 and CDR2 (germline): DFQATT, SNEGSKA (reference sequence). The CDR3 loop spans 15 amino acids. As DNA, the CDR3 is TGCAGTGCGCGGGACAGGGGAGAGAGCAATCAGCCCCAGCATTTT. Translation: CSARDRGESNQPQHF.

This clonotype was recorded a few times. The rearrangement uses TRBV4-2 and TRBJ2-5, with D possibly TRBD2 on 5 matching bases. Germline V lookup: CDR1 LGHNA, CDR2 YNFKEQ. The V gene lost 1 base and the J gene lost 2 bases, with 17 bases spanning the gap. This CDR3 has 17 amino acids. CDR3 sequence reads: CASSQGGHPAEQETQYF. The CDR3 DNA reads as TGTGCCAGCAGCCAAGGAGGGCATCCGGCGGAGCAAGAGACCCAGTACTTC.

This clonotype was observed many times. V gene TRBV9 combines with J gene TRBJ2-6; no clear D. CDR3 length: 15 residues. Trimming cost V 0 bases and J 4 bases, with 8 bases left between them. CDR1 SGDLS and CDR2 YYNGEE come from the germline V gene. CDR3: CASSVDLVGANVLTF. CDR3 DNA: TGTGCCAGCAGCGTAGATCTGGTGGGGGCCAACGTCCTGACTTTC.

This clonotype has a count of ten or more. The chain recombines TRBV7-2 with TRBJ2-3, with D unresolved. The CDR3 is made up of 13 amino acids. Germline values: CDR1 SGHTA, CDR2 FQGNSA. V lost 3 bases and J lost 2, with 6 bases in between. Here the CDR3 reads CASSLGITDTQYF. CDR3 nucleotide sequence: TGTGCCAGCAGCTTGGGGATCACAGATACGCAGTATTTT.

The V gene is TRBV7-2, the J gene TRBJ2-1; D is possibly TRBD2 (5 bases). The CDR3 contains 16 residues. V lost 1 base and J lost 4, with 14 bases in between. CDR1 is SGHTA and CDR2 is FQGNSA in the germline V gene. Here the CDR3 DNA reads TGTGCCAGCAGCTTAGGACTAAGACCTGCATACAATGAGCAGTTCTTC. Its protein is CASSLGLRPAYNEQFF.

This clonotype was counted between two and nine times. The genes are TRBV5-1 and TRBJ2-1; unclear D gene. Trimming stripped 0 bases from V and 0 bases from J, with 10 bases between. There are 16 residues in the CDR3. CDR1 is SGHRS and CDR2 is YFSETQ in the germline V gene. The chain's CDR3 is CASSLAESSSYNEQFF. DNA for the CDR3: TGCGCCAGCAGCTTGGCCGAGAGCAGCTCCTACAATGAGCAGTTCTTC. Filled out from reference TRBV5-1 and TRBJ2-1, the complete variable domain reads KAGVTQTPRYLIKTRGQQVTLSCSPISGHRSVSWYQQTPGQGLQFLFEYFSETQRNKGNFPGRFSGRQFSNSRSEMNVSTLELGDSALYLCASSLAESSSYNEQFFGPGTRLTVL.

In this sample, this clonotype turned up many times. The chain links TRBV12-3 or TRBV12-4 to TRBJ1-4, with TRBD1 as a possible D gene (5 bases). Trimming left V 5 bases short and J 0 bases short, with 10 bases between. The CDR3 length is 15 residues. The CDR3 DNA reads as TGTGCCAGCAGTCCTCAGGGTGCAACTAATGAAAAACTGTTTTTT. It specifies CASSPQGATNEKLFF.

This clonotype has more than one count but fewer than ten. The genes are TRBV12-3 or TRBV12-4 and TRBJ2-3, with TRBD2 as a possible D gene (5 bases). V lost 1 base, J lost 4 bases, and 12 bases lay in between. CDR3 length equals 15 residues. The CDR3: CASSLGTERSDTQYF. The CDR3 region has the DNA TGTGCCAGCAGTTTAGGAACAGAGCGGTCAGATACGCAGTATTTT.

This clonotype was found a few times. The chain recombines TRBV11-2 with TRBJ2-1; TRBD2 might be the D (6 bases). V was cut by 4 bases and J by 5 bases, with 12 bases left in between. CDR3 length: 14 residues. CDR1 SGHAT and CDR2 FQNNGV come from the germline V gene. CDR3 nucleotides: TGTGCCAGCAGCTCCGGGGGAGGCCACAATGAGCAGTTCTTC. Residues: CASSSGGGHNEQFF. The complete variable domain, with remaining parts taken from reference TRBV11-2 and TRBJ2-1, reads EAGVAQSPRYKIIEKRQSVAFWCNPISGHATLYWYQQILGQGPKLLIQFQNNGVVDDSQLPKDRFSAERLKGVDSTLKIQPAKLEDSAVYLCASSSGGGHNEQFFGPGTRLTVL.

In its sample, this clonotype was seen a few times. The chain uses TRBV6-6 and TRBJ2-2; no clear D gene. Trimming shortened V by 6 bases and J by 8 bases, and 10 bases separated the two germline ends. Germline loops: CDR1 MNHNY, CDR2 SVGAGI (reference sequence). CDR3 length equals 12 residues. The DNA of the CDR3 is TGTGCCAGCAGACAGCTCAGTGGGGAGCTGTTTTTT. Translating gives CASRQLSGELFF.

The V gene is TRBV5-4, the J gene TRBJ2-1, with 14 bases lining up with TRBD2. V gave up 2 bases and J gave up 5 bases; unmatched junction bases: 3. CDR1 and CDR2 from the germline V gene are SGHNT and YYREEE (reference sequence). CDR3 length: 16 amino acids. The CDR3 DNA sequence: TGTGCCAGCAGCTTCCGGACTAGCGGGAGGAACAATGAGCAGTTCTTC. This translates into CASSFRTSGRNNEQFF.

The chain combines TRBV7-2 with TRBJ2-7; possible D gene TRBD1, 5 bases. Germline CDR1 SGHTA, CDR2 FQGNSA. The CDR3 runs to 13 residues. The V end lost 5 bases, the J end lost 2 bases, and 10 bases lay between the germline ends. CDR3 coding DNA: TGTGCCAGCAGCCCGACAGAAACCTACGAGCAGTACTTC. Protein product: CASSPTETYEQYF.

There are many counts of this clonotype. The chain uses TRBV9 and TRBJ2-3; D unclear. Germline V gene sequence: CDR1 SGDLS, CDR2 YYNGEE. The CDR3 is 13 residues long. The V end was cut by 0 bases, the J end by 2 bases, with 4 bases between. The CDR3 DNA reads TGTGCCAGCAGCGTAGGGAACACAGATACGCAGTATTTT. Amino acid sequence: CASSVGNTDTQYF.

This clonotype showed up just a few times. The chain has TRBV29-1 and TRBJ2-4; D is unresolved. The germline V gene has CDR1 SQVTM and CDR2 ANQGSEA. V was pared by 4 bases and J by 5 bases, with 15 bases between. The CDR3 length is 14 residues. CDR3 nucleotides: TGCAGCGTTGTGACACGGGCCGGGCAAAACATTCAGTACTTC. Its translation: CSVVTRAGQNIQYF.

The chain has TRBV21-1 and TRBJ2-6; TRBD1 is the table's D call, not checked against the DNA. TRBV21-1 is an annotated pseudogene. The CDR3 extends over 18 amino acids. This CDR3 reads CASTFDRKHSLAANVLTF. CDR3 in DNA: TGTGCCAGCACCTTCGACAGGAAGCATTCTCTGGCGGCCAACGTCCTGACTTTC.

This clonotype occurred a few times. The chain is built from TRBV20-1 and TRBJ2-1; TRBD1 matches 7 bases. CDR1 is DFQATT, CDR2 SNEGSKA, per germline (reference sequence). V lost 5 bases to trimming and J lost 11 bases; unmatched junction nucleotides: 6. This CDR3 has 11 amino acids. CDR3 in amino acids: CSAWDRLKQFF. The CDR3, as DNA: TGCAGTGCTTGGGACAGACTGAAGCAGTTCTTC.

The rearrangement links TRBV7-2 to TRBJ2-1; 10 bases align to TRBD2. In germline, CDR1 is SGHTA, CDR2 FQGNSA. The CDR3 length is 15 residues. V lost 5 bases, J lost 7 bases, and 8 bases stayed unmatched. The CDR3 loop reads CASSASGRARNEQFF. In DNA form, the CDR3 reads TGTGCCAGCAGCGCTAGCGGGAGAGCAAGGAATGAGCAGTTCTTC.

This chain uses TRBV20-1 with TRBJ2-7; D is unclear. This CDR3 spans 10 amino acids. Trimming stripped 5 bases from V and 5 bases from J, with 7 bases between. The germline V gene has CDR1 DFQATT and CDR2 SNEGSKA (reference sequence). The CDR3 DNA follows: TGCAGTGCTGGGGAAAACGAGCAGTACTTC. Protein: CSAGENEQYF.

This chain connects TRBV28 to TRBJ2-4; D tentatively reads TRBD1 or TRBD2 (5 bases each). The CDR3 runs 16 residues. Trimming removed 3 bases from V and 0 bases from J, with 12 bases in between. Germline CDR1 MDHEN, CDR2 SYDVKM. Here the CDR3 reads CASSLMRGIAKNIQYF. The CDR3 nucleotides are TGTGCCAGCAGTTTGATGAGGGGCATAGCCAAAAACATTCAGTACTTC. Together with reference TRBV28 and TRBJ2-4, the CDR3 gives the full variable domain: DVKVTQSSRYLVKRTGEKVFLECVQDMDHENMFWYRQDPGLGLRLIYFSYDVKMKEKGDIPEGYSVSREKKERFSLILESASTNQTSMYLCASSLMRGIAKNIQYFGAGTRLSVL.

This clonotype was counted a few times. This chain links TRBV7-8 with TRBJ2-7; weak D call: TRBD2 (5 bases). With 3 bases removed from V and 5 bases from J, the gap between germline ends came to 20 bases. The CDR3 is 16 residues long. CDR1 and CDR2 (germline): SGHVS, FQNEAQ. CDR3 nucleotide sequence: TGTGCCAGCAGCTTTTGGGCAGCACGGGCGCGGGACGAGCAGTACTTC. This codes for CASSFWAARARDEQYF. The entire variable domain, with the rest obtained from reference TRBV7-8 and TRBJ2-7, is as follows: GAGVSQSPRYKVAKRGQDVALRCDPISGHVSLFWYQQALGQGPEFLTYFQNEAQLDKSGLPSDRFFAERPEGSVSTLKIQRTQQEDSAVYLCASSFWAARARDEQYFGPGTRLTVT.

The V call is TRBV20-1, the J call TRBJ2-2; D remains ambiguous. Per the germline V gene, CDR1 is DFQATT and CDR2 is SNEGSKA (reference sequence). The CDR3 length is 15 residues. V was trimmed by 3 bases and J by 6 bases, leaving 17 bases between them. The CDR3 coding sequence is TGCAGTGCTAGGGACGCAACTCGAAACGCCGGGGAGCTGTTTTTT. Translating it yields CSARDATRNAGELFF.

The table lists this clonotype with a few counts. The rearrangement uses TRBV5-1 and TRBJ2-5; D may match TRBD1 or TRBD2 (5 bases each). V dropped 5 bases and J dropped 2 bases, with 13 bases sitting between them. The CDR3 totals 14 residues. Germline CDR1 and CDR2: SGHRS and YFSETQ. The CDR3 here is CASRSGTDQETQYF. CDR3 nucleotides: TGCGCCAGCAGGAGTGGGACGGATCAAGAGACCCAGTACTTC.

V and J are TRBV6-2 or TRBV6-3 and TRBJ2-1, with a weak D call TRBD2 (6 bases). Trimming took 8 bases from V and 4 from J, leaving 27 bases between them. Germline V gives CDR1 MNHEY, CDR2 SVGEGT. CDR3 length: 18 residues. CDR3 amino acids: CASAGGPAAAGLYNEQFF. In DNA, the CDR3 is TGTGCCAGCGCAGGAGGTCCCGCGGCTGCGGGATTGTACAATGAGCAGTTCTTC.

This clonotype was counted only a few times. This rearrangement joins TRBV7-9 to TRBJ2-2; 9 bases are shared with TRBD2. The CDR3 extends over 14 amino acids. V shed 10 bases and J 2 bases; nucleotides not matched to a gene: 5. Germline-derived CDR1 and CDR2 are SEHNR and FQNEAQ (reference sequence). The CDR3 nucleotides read TGTGCCACCATGACTAGCGGAAACACCGGGGAGCTGTTTTTT. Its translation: CATMTSGNTGELFF.

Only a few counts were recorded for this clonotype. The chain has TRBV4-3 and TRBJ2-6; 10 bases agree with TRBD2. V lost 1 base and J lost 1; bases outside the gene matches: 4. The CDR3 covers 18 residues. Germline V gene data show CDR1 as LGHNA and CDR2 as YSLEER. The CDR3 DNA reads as TGCGCCAGCAGCCAAGTTGTAGCGGGAGGTTCTGGGGCCAACGTCCTGACTTTC. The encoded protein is CASSQVVAGGSGANVLTF.

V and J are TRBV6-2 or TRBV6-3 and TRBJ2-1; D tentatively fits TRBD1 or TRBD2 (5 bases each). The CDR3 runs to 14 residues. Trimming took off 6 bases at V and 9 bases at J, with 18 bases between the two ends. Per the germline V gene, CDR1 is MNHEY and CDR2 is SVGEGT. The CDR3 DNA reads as TGTGCCAGCAGCCACCCGAATCGTGGGGGTGAGCAGTTCTTC. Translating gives CASSHPNRGGEQFF.

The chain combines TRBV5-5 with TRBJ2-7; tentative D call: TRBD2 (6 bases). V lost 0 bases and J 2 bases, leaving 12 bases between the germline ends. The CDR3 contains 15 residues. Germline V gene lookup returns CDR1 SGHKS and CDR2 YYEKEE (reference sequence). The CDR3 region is CASSLVGRTTYEQYF. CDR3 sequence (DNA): TGTGCCAGCAGCTTGGTGGGACGGACTACCTACGAGCAGTACTTC.